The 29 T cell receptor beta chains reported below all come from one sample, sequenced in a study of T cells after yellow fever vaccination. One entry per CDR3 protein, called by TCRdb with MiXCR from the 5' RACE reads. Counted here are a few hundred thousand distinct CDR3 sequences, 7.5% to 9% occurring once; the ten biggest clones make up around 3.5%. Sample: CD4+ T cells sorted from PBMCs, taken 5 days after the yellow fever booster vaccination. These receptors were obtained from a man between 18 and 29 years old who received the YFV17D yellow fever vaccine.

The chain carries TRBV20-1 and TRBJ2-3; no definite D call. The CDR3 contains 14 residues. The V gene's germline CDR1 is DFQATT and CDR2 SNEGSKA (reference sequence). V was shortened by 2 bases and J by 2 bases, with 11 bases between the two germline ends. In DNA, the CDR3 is TGCAGTGCTAGATTAGGAGCAGCCACAGATACGCAGTATTTT. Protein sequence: CSARLGAATDTQYF.

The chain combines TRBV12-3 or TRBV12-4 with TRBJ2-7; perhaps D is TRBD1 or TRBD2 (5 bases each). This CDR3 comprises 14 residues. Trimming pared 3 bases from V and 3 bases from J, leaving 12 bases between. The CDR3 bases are TGTGCCAGCAGTTTGGGGGACGGAAACTACGAGCAGTACTTC. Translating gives CASSLGDGNYEQYF.

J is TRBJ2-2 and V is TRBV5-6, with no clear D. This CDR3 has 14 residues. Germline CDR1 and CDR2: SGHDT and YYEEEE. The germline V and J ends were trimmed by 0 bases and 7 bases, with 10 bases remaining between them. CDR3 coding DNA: TGTGCCAGCAGCTTGGGATATCGGAGCGGGGAGCTGTTTTTT. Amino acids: CASSLGYRSGELFF.

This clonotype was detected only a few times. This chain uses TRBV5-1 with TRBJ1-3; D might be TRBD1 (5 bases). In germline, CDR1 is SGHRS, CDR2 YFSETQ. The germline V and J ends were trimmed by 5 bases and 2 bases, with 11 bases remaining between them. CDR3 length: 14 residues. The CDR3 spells CASRRDSAGNTIYF. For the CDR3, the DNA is TGCGCCAGCAGGAGGGACTCAGCTGGAAACACCATATATTTT.

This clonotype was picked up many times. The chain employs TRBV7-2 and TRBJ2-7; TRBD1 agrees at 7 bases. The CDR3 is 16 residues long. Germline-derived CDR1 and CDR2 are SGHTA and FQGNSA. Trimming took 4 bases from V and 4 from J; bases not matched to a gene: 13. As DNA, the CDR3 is TGTGCCAGCAGCTCGAGGGGTCCAGGGGGTCCTTACGAGCAGTACTTC. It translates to CASSSRGPGGPYEQYF.

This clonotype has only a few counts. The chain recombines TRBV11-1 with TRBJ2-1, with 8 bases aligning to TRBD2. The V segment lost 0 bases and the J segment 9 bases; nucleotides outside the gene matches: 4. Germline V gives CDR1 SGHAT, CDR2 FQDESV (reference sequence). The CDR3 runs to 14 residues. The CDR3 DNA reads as TGTGCCAGCAGCTTAGCGCTTGCGGGGGGTGAGCAGTTCTTC. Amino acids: CASSLALAGGEQFF.

Here the CDR3 reads CASSPDGTQETQYF. CDR3 sequence (DNA): TGTGCCAGCAGCCCCGACGGGACCCAAGAGACCCAGTACTTC. The genes are TRBV11-3 and TRBJ2-5, with D possibly being TRBD1 or TRBD2 (5 bases each). V was cut by 5 bases and J by 1 base, with 11 bases left in between. Germline values: CDR1 SGHNT, CDR2 YENEEA. This CDR3 is built from 14 residues.

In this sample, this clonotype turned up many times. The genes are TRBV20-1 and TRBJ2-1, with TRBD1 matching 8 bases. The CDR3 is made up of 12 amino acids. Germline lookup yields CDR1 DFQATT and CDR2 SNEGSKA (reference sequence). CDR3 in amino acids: CSYRGANNEQFF. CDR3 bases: TGCAGCTACAGGGGGGCTAACAATGAGCAGTTCTTC.

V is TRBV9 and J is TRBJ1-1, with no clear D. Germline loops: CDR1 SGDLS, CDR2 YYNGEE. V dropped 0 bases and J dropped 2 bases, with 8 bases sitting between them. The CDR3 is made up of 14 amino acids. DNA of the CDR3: TGTGCCAGCAGCGTAGCCGTGGGAAACACTGAAGCTTTCTTT. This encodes CASSVAVGNTEAFF.

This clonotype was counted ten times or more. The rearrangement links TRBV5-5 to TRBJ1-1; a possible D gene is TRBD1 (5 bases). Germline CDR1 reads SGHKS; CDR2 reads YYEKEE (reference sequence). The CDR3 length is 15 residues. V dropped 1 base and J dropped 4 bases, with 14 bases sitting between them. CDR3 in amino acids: CASSLNPIGGTEAFF. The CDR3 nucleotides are TGTGCCAGCAGCTTGAACCCCATTGGGGGCACTGAAGCTTTCTTT.

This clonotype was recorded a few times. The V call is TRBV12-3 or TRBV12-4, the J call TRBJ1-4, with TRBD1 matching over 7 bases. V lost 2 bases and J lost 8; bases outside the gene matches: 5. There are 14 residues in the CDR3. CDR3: CASSLFARGEKLFF. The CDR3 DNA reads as TGTGCCAGCAGTTTATTCGCCAGGGGGGAAAAACTGTTTTTT.

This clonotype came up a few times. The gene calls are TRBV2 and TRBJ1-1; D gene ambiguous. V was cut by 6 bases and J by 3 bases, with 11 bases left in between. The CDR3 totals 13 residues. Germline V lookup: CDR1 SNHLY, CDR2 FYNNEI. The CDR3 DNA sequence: TGTGCCAGCAGCACACATATAGACACTGAAGCTTTCTTT. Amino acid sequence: CASSTHIDTEAFF.

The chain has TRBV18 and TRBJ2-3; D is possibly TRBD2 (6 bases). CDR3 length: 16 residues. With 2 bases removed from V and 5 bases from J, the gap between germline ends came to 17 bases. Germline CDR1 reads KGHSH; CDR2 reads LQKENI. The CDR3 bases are TGTGCCAGCTCACCAGTCGGGGGTTCGGATGGAGATACGCAGTATTTT. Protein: CASSPVGGSDGDTQYF.

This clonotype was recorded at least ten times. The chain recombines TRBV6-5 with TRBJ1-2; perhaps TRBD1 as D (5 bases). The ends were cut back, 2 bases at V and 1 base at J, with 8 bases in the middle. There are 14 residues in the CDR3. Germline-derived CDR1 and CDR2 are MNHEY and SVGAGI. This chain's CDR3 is CASSYGHFNYGYTF. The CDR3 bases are TGTGCCAGCAGTTACGGACATTTTAACTATGGCTACACCTTC.

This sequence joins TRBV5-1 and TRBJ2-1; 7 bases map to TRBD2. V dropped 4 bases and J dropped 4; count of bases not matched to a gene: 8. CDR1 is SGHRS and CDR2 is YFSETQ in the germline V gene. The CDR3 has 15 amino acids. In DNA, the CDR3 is TGCGCCAGCAGCGTAAACAGCGGGGTTTACAATGAGCAGTTCTTC. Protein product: CASSVNSGVYNEQFF.

CDR3: CAISDGQGGGGYTF. DNA for the CDR3: TGTGCCATCAGTGATGGACAAGGGGGAGGCGGCTACACCTTC. The V and J genes are TRBV10-3 and TRBJ1-2; D possibly corresponds to TRBD1 (6 bases). Germline CDR1 reads ENHRY; CDR2 reads SYGVKD. Trimming left V 3 bases short and J 8 bases short, with 16 bases between. This CDR3 is built from 14 residues.

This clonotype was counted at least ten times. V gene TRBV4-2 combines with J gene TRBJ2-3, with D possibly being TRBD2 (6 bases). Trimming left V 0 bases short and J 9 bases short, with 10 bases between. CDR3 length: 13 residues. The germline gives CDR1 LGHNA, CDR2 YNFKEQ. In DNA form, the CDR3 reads TGTGCCAGCAGCCAAGATGCGGCGGGAACGCAGTATTTT. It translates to CASSQDAAGTQYF.

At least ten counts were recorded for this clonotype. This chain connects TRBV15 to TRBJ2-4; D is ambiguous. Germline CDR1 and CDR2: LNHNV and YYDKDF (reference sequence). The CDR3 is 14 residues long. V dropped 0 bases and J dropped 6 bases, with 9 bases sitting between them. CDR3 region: CATSRDLVTNIQYF. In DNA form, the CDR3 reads TGTGCCACCAGCAGAGATCTAGTAACAAACATTCAGTACTTC.

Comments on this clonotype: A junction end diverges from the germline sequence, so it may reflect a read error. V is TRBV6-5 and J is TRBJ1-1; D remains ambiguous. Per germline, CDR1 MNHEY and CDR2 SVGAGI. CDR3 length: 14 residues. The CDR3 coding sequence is TGTGCCAGCAGTTTAGGACGGGTGAACGCTGAAGCTTTCTTT. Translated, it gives CASSLGRVNAEAFF.

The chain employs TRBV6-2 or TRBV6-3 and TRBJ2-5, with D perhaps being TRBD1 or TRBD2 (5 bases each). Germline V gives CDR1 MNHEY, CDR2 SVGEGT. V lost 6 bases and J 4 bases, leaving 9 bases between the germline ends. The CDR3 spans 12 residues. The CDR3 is CASRGTVETQYF. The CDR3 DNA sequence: TGTGCCAGCAGGGGGACGGTAGAGACCCAGTACTTC.

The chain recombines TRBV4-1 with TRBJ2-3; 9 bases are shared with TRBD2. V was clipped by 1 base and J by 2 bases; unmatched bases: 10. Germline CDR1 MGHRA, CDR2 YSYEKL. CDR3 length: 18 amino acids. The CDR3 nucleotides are TGCGCCAGCAGCCAAGGTCGACCGACTAGCGGACTCACAGATACGCAGTATTTT. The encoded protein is CASSQGRPTSGLTDTQYF.

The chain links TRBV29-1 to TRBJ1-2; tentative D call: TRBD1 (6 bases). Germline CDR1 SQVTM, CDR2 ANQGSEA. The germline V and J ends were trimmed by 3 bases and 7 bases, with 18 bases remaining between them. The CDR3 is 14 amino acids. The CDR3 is CSVDRGLGSGGYTF. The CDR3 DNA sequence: TGCAGCGTTGACAGGGGATTAGGCAGTGGTGGCTACACCTTC. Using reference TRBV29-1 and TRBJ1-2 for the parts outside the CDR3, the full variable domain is SAVISQKPSRDICQRGTSLTIQCQVDSQVTMMFWYRQQPGQSLTLIATANQGSEATYESGFVIDKFPISRPNLTFSTLTVSNMSPEDSSIYLCSVDRGLGSGGYTFGSGTRLTVV.

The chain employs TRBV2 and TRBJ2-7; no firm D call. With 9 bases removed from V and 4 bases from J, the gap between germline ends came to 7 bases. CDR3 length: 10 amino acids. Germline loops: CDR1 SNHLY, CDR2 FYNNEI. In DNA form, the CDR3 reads TGTGCCAGTCGGAGTTACGAGCAGTACTTC. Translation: CASRSYEQYF.

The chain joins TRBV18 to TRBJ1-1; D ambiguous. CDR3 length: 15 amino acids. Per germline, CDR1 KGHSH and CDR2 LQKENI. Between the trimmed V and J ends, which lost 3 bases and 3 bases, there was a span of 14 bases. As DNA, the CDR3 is TGTGCCAGCTCACCCACCCCTAGGTCGGACACTGAAGCTTTCTTT. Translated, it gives CASSPTPRSDTEAFF.

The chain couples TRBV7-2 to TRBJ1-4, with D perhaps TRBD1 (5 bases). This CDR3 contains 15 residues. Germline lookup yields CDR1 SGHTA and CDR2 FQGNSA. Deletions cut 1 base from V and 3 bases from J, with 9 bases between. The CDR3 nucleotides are TGTGCCAGCAGCTTAGGGGGGAAACCTAATGAAAAACTGTTTTTT. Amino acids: CASSLGGKPNEKLFF.

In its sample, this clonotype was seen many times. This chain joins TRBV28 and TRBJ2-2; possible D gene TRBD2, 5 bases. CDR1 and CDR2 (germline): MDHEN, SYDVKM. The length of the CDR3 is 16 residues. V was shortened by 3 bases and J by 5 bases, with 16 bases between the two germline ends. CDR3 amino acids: CASSFGLSMGTGELFF. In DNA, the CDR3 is TGTGCCAGCAGTTTTGGACTCTCAATGGGGACCGGGGAGCTGTTTTTT.

Here the CDR3 reads CSARPSGGPGTQYF. CDR3 nucleotides: TGCAGTGCTAGACCTAGCGGGGGCCCTGGGACCCAGTACTTC. The chain is built from TRBV20-1 and TRBJ2-5; 10 nucleotides match TRBD2. The V gene's germline CDR1 is DFQATT and CDR2 SNEGSKA (reference sequence). The J segment lost 7 bases and the V segment lost 2 bases, leaving 7 bases of the junction unmatched. CDR3 size: 14 residues.

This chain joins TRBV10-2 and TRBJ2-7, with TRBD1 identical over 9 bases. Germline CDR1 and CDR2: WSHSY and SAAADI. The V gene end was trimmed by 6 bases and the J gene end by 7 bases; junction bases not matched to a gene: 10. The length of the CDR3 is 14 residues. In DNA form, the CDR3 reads TGCGCCAGCAGGGGGGACAGGGTTTGGATAGAGCAGTACTTC. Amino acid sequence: CASRGDRVWIEQYF.

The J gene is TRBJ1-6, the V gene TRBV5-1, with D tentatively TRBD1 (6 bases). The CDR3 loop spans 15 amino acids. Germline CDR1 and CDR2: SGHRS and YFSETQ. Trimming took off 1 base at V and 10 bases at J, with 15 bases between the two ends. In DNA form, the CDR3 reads TGCGCCAGCAGCTTGACCCCCCAGGGGCAATCACCCCTCCACTTT. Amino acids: CASSLTPQGQSPLHF.